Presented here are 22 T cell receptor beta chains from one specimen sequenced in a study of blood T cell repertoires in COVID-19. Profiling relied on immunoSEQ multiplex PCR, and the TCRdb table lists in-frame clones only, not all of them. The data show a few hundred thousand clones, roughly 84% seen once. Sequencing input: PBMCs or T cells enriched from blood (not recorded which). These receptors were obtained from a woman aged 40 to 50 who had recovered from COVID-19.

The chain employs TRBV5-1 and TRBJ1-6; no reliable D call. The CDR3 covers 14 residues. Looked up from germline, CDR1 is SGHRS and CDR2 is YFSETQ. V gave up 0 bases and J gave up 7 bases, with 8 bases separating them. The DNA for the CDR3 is TGCGCCAGCAGCTTGGACAGATTAAATTCACCCCTCCACTTT. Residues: CASSLDRLNSPLHF.

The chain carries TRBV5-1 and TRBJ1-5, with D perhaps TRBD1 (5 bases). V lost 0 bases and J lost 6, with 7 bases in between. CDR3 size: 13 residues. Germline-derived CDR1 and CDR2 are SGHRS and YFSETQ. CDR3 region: CASSLEGFQPQHF. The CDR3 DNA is TGCGCCAGCAGCTTGGAGGGGTTTCAGCCCCAGCATTTT.

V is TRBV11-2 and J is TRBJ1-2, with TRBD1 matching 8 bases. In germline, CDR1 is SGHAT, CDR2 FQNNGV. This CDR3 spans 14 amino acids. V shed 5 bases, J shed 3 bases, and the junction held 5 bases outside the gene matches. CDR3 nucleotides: TGTGCCAGCAGCCTCCGGACAGGGCACTATGGCTACACCTTC. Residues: CASSLRTGHYGYTF.

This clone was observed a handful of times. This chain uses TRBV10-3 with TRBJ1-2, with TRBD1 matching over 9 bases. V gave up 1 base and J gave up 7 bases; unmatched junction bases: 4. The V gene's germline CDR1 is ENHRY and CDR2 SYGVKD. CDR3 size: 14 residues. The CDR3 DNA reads TGTGCCATCAGTGAGTTCCGACAGGGGGGTGGCTACACCTTC. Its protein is CAISEFRQGGGYTF.

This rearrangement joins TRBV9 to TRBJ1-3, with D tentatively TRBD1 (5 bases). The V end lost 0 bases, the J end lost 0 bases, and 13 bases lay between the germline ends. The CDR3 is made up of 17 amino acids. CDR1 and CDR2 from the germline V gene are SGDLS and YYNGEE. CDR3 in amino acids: CASSVGGSEYSGNTIYF. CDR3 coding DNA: TGTGCCAGCAGCGTAGGGGGCAGTGAGTACTCTGGAAACACCATATATTTT.

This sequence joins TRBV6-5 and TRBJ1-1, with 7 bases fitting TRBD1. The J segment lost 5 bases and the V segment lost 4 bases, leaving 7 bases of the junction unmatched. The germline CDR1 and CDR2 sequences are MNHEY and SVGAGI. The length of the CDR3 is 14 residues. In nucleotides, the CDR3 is TGTGCCAGCAGTTTCGACAGGGATCAAACTGAAGCTTTCTTT. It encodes CASSFDRDQTEAFF.

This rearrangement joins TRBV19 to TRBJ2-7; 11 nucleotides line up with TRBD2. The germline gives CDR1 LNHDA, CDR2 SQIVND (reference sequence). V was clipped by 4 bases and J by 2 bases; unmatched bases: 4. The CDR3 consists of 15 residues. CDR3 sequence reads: CASSKGLADPYEQYF. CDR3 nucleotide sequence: TGTGCCAGTAGTAAGGGACTAGCGGACCCCTACGAGCAGTACTTC.

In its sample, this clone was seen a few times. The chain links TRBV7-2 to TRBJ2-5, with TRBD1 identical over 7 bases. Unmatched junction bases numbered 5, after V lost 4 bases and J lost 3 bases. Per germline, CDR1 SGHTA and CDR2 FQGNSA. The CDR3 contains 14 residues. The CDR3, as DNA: TGTGCCAGCAGCTCGCGGACAGGAAAAGAGACCCAGTACTTC. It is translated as CASSSRTGKETQYF.

The CDR3 sequence: CASSFLGRGYGELFF. The CDR3 nucleotides read TGCGCCAGCAGCTTCCTAGGCAGGGGGTACGGGGAGCTGTTTTTT. The V gene is TRBV5-1, the J gene TRBJ2-2; 7 bases are shared with TRBD1. With 2 bases clipped from V and 7 bases from J, the junction kept 8 bases outside the gene matches. The CDR3 is made up of 15 amino acids. Germline lookup yields CDR1 SGHRS and CDR2 YFSETQ.

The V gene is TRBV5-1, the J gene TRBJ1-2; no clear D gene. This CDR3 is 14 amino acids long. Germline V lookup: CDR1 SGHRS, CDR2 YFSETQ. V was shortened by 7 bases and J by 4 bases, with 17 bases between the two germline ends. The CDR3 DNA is TGCGCCAGCGGCCTCAGGTTCTCCGTCTATGGCTACACCTTC. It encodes CASGLRFSVYGYTF. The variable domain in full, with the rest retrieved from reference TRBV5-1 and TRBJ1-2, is KAGVTQTPRYLIKTRGQQVTLSCSPISGHRSVSWYQQTPGQGLQFLFEYFSETQRNKGNFPGRFSGRQFSNSRSEMNVSTLELGDSALYLCASGLRFSVYGYTFGSGTRLTVV.

CDR3 loop: CASSLHKGEVYGYTF. CDR3 DNA sequence: TGTGCCAGCAGCTTGCACAAGGGGGAAGTCTATGGCTACACCTTC. This chain joins TRBV5-6 and TRBJ1-2, with TRBD1 as a possible D gene (6 bases). The V gene's germline CDR1 is SGHDT and CDR2 YYEEEE. Deletions cut 1 base from V and 4 bases from J, with 14 bases between. This CDR3 is 15 amino acids long.

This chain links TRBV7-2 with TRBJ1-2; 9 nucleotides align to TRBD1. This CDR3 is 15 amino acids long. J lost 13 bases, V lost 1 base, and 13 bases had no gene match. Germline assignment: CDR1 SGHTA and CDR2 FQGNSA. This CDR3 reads CASSLGTPGQGAPTF. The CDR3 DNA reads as TGTGCCAGCAGCTTAGGCACACCGGGACAGGGAGCTCCCACCTTC. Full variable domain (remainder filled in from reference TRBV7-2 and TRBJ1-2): GAGVSQSPSNKVTEKGKDVELRCDPISGHTALYWYRQSLGQGLEFLIYFQGNSAPDKSGLPSDRFSAERTGGSVSTLTIQRTQQEDSAVYLCASSLGTPGQGAPTFGSGTRLTVV.

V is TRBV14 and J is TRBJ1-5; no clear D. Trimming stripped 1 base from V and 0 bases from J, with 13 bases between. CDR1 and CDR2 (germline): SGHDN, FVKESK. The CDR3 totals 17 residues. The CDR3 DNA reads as TGTGCCAGCAGCCAAGGGGCGCTTCCCTCTAGCAATCAGCCCCAGCATTTT. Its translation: CASSQGALPSSNQPQHF.

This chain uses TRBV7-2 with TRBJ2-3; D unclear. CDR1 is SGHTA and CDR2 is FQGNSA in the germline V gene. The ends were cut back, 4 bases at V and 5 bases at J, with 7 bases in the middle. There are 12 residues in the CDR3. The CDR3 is CASSSARDTQYF. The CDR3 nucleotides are TGTGCCAGCAGCTCAGCTAGAGATACGCAGTATTTT.

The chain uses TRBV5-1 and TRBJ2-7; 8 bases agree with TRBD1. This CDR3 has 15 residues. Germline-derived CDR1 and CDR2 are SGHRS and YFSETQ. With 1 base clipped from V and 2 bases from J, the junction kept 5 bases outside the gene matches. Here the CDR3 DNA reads TGCGCCAGCAGCTTGACGGGACAGGCAACCTACGAGCAGTACTTC. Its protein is CASSLTGQATYEQYF.

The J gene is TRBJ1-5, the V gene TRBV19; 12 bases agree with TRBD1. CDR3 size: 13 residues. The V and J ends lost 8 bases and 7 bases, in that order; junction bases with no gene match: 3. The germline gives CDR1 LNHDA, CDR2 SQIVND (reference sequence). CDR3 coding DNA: TGTGCCAGTGGGACAGGGGGCCAGCAGCCCCAGCATTTT. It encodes CASGTGGQQPQHF.

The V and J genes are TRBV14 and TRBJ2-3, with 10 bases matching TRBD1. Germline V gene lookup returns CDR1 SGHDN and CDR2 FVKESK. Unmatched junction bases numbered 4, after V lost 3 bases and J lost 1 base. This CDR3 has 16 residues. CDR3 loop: CASSQGTGEGTDTQYF. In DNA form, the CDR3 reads TGTGCCAGCAGCCAGGGGACAGGGGAGGGCACAGATACGCAGTATTTT.

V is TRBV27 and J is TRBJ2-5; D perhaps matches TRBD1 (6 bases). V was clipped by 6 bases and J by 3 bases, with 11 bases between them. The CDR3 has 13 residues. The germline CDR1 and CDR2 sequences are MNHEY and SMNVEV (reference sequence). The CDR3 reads CASSHGGEETQYF. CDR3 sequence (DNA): TGTGCCAGCAGCCATGGGGGCGAAGAGACCCAGTACTTC.

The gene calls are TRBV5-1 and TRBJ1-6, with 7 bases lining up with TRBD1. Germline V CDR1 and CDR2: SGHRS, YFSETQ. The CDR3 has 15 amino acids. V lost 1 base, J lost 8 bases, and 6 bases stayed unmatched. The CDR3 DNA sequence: TGCGCCAGCAGCTTGTTACAGGGGCGGGATTCACCCCTCCACTTT. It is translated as CASSLLQGRDSPLHF. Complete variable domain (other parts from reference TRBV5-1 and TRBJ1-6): KAGVTQTPRYLIKTRGQQVTLSCSPISGHRSVSWYQQTPGQGLQFLFEYFSETQRNKGNFPGRFSGRQFSNSRSEMNVSTLELGDSALYLCASSLLQGRDSPLHFGNGTRLTVT.

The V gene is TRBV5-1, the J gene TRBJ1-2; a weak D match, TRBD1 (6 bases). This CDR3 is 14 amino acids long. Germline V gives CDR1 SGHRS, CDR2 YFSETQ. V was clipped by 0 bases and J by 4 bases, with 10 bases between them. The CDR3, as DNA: TGCGCCAGCAGCTTGGTTGGGGGCGGCTATGGCTACACCTTC. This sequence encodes CASSLVGGGYGYTF. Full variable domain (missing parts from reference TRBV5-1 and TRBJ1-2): KAGVTQTPRYLIKTRGQQVTLSCSPISGHRSVSWYQQTPGQGLQFLFEYFSETQRNKGNFPGRFSGRQFSNSRSEMNVSTLELGDSALYLCASSLVGGGYGYTFGSGTRLTVV.

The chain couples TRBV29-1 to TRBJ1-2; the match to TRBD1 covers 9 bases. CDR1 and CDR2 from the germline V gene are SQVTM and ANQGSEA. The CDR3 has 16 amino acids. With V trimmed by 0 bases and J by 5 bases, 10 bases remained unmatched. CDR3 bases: TGCAGCGTTGAAGAGCCAACAGGGGGCGAGGTGTATGGCTACACCTTC. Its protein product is CSVEEPTGGEVYGYTF.

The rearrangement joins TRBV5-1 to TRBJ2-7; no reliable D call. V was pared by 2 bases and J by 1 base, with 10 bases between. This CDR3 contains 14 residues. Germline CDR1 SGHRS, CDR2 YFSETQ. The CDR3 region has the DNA TGCGCCAGCAGCTTATCCCTAACGTCCTACGAGCAGTACTTC. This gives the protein CASSLSLTSYEQYF.